The 4 T cell receptor beta chains listed next were all sequenced from one sample in a study of regulatory T cells in long-lasting Graves disease. According to the study, TCR beta libraries were built with iRepertoire HTBI primers and CDR3-region Arm-PCR. A single record per CDR3 protein comes from TCRdb applying MiXCR to the multiplex PCR reads. This table holds under 500,000 distinct CDR3 sequences, less than 20% found once. Time point specified: newly diagnosed GD, antithyroid drugs for less than 3 months. After RNA was extracted from PBMCs, the TCR library was made from it. This sample was shared with a second study, whose subject was T cells in Graves' hyperthyroidism and ophthalmopathy.

The sequencing used peripheral blood mononuclear cells (PBMCs), collected at new diagnosis, from a patient treated with antithyroid drugs. The receptor source for this set is a woman aged 25-40 years with Graves disease.

This clonotype has a count of ten or more. This chain connects TRBV2 to TRBJ2-1; the match to TRBD1 covers 7 bases. Trimming at V came to 7 bases and at J to 4 bases, leaving 4 bases not matched to a gene. This CDR3 has 13 amino acids. Germline CDR1 is SNHLY and CDR2 is FYNNEI. CDR3 amino acids: CASKRQGYNEQFF. The CDR3 nucleotides read TGTGCCAGCAAGAGACAGGGTTACAATGAGCAGTTCTTC.

This clonotype has just one count. The chain uses TRBV19 and TRBJ1-1; 8 bases are shared with TRBD1. J lost 9 bases, V lost 3 bases, and 6 bases had no gene match. The length of the CDR3 is 13 residues. Germline V CDR1 and CDR2: LNHDA, SQIVND (reference sequence). The DNA for the CDR3 is TGTGCCAGTAGTATCCTGGGACAGGATAAAGCTTTCTTT. It codes for CASSILGQDKAFF.

Only a few counts were recorded for this clonotype. The V and J genes are TRBV19 and TRBJ2-7; 9 bases align to TRBD1. There are 14 residues in the CDR3. The junction had 7 bases not matched to a gene; V was cut back by 7 bases and J by 3 bases. CDR1 and CDR2 (germline): LNHDA, SQIVND (reference sequence). This CDR3 is CASTRGQGDYEQYF. CDR3 nucleotide sequence: TGTGCCAGTACCAGGGGACAGGGAGACTACGAGCAGTACTTC.

This rearrangement joins TRBV6-2 or TRBV6-3 to TRBJ1-1; no firm D call. V shed 8 bases and J shed 7 bases, with 14 bases lying between them. This CDR3 spans 12 amino acids. CDR1 and CDR2 from the germline V gene are MNHEY and SVGEGT. In DNA form, the CDR3 reads TGTGCCAGCCGAAGCGGCCACCTTGAAGCTTTCTTT. Protein product: CASRSGHLEAFF.